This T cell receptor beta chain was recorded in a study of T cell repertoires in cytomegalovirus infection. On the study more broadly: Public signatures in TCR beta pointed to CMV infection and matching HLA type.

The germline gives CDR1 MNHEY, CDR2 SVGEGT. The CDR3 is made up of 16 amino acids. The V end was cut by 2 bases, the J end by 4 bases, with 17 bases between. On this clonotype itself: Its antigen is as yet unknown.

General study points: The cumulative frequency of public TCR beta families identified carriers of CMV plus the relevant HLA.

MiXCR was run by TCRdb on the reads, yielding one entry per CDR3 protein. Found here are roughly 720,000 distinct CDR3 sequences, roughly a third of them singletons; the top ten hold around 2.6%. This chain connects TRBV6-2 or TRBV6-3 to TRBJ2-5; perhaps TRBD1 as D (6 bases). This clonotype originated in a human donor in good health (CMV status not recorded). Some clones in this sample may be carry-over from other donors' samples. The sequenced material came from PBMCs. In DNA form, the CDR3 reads TGTGCCAGCAGTTACGGAACCCTCACACAGGGAGAGACCCAGTACTTC. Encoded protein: CASSYGTLTQGETQYF.